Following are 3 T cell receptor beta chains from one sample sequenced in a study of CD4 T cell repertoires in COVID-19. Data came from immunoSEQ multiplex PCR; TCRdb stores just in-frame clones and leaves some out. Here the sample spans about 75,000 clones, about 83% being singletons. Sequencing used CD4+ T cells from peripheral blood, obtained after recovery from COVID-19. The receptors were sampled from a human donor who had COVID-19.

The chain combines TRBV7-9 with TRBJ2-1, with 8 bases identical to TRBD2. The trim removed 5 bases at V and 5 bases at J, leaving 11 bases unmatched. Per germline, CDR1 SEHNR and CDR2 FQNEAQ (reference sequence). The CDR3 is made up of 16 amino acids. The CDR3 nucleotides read TGTGCCAGCAGCCTCGTGAGCGGGAGTATGCACAATGAGCAGTTCTTC. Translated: CASSLVSGSMHNEQFF.

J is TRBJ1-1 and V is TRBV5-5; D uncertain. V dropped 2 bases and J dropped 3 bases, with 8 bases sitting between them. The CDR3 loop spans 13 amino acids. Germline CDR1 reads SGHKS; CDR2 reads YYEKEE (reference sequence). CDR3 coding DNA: TGTGCCAGCAGCTTAACAAGGGACACTGAAGCTTTCTTT. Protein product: CASSLTRDTEAFF.

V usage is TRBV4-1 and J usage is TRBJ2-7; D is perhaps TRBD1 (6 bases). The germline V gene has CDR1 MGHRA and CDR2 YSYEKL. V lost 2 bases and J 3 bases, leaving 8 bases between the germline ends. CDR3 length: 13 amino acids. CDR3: CASSQRDIYEQYF. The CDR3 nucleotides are TGCGCCAGCAGCCAACGGGACATCTACGAGCAGTACTTC.